This entry is about one TCR beta chain. Its antigen remains unidentified. The whole isolated RNA underwent reverse transcription, so sequencing captured expressed TCRB transcripts. Generated by immunoSEQ multiplex PCR, the TCRdb table keeps only in-frame clones and is missing some. Here the sample spans around 600,000 clones, under 15% being singletons. A sort by CD45RO/CCR7/CD25/CD127/CD95/CD27 yielded CD4+ naive, central memory, regulatory and stem cell-like memory cells. Sorted populations all exceeded 95% purity. Germline CDR1 reads SNHLY; CDR2 reads FYNNEI. The CDR3 totals 15 residues. V was cut by 1 base and J by 4 bases, with 12 bases left in between. This sample was taken from a study of beta chain features in type 1 diabetes. Study-level results: Moderately but significantly shorter TCRB CDR3s were found in Type 1 diabetes patients in all four CD4+ subsets.

The chain uses TRBV2 and TRBJ2-3, with D perhaps assigned TRBD1 or TRBD2 (6 bases each). The receptor's source is a man aged 30 to 39 with type 1 diabetes. The sequenced sample consisted of naive CD4+ T cells from blood. Here the CDR3 DNA reads TGTGCCAGCAGTGAAGGGCCAAGGGGGGCAGATACGCAGTATTTT. Residues: CASSEGPRGADTQYF.